The present T cell receptor (beta chain) was sequenced within a study of shared clonotypes between healthy human individuals (dated by TCRdb to 2018 to 2021). A note on the overall study: The cohort comprised a couple of women and a few men aged 18 to 49 years. Blood TCR repertoires of about five healthy adults were deeply sequenced to estimate repertoire size and the extent of clonotype sharing between individuals. To increase sequencing depth and limit assay-specific biases, different laboratories used diverse techniques to prepare libraries and sequence TCR repertoires. Per donor, leukapheresis produced somewhere between about 0.9 and 9.5 billion PBMCs. Study-wide findings and limitations: The small number of donors limited the genetic and exposure-history diversity represented. Pairwise subsampling indicated that sequencing depth was expected to affect the degree of clonotype sharing among donors. Sampling was restricted to blood, and TCR repertoires in tissues likely differ from the TCR repertoires found in blood.

This clone turned up a few times. Its antigen target is currently unknown. The sample holds no much larger clone one base away, and base qualities are not on file. Using the deep immunoSEQ assay, TCR CDR3 regions were amplified from genomic DNA by multiplex PCR. For each cell subset, the extracted genomic DNA was distributed evenly across all wells of several immunoSEQ 96-well plates, and each plate served as one replicate. For unsorted PBMC, about 270 ng of genomic DNA, equivalent to 25,000 to 35,000 T cell genomes, went into each replicate PCR. Ten immunoSEQ deep assay plates were used to sequence the unsorted PBMC genomic DNA. Purified libraries were measured with a Qubit 3.0 fluorometer, size-checked on a Bioanalyzer 2100, and measured again with the KAPA Library Quantification kit. Every immunoSEQ 96-well plate was sequenced on a separate single-read 150-cycle Illumina NextSeq 550 flow cell. Regarding the original processing steps: The immunoSEQ output contained only junctional sequences without quality scores, so filtering could not match that applied to full-length reads. Sequences were annotated with PyIR, a Python wrapper for IgBLAST v1.9, using IMGT germline references to assign V/J genes and CDR3. Reads with weak V/J assignments (E-value above 1e-6), missing CDR3, stop codons, out-of-frame junctions, or ambiguous translated residues were removed. V3J clonotypes were defined by identical inferred V gene, J gene, and CDR3 amino acid sequence. Percentage overlap between repertoires was computed as shared unique clonotypes divided by the size of the smaller repertoire. Three approaches were used to assess repertoire richness: RTK rarefaction, the Chao1 estimator, and Recon v2.1 estimates of unobserved clonotypes. This is the immuneACCESS table as TCRdb keeps it, with only in-frame sequences that have V and J called. A part of the clones is gone; compared with another copy, unresolved V genes explain less than half, and the rest is unexplained. V and J calls and clone size come straight from that table; D and trimming were deduced from the DNA. The sample table shows approximately 470,000 clones, and around 80% are seen once. 12% of the sample lies in the top ten.

The donors were healthy, HIV-negative adults with no recently reported acute infections or vaccinations. Only Caucasian adults living in Nashville, Tennessee, USA were represented among the donors. For unsorted samples, some 100 million PBMCs were counted, and genomic DNA was extracted using the QIAamp DNA Blood Mini kit. After blood collection by leukapheresis, PBMCs were isolated using Ficoll-Histopaque density gradient centrifugation and then cryopreserved in the vapor phase of liquid nitrogen. The CDR3 spans 13 residues, from the cysteine through the phenylalanine. The CDR3 DNA has 39 bases and is translated from base 1. Based on the germline V gene, the CDR1 and CDR2 sequences are SGDLS and YYNGEE. Compared with germline, V lacks 3 bases and J lacks 3 bases; bases without a gene match: 1.

In this chain, TRBV9 is recombined with TRBJ1-1; TRBD1 fits 8 bases in the junction. What was sequenced was PBMCs. The clonotype comes from a woman aged 35 to 49 in good health. Some clones in this sample may be carry-over from other donors' samples. The CDR3 protein sequence reads: CASSEGQDTEAFF. At the DNA level, the sequence is TGTGCCAGCAGCGAGGGACAGGACACTGAAGCTTTCTTT.